The 7 T cell receptor beta chains below come from one sample, sequenced in a study of T-cell memory formation after mild COVID-19. TCRdb fed the 5' RACE reads into MiXCR, producing one record per CDR3 protein. The table has 250,000 to 300,000 distinct CDR3 sequences, 15% to 20% seen once. What was sequenced was PBMCs or a T cell subset sorted from them (not recorded which). The origin of the receptors is a man between 18 and 29 years old who had mild COVID-19 (a few samples of this study predate the infection). Cell type and time point are not known.

This clonotype has only a few counts. The chain is built from TRBV5-6 and TRBJ2-1; TRBD1 might be the D (6 bases). CDR1 is SGHDT, CDR2 YYEEEE, per germline. There are 18 residues in the CDR3. V dropped 1 base and J dropped 7 bases, with 24 bases sitting between them. Here the CDR3 reads CASSLKFAPGAGGNEQFF. The CDR3, as DNA: TGTGCCAGCAGCTTGAAATTTGCTCCAGGGGCAGGTGGAAATGAGCAGTTCTTC.

This clonotype was counted only a few times. The chain carries TRBV27 and TRBJ1-1; TRBD1 aligns across 7 bases. Germline trimming cut 8 bases from V and 8 bases from J; bases unmatched to any gene: 8. The germline CDR1 and CDR2 sequences are MNHEY and SMNVEV (reference sequence). This CDR3 contains 12 residues. CDR3 DNA: TGTGCCAGCGTCGCTTGGGACAGCGAAGCTTTCTTT. This sequence encodes CASVAWDSEAFF.

This clonotype came up a few times. The chain carries TRBV3-1 and TRBJ1-3; 10 positions match TRBD1. The ends lost 4 bases at V and 0 bases at J; junction bases unmatched: 6. The length of the CDR3 is 17 residues. From germline, CDR1 is LGHDT and CDR2 YNNKEL (reference sequence). The CDR3 loop is CASSPGTGALSGNTIYF. CDR3 bases: TGTGCCAGCAGCCCCGGGACAGGGGCCCTCTCTGGAAACACCATATATTTT.

V and J are TRBV9 and TRBJ2-4; tentatively, D is TRBD1 (5 bases). Germline CDR1 reads SGDLS; CDR2 reads YYNGEE. Between the trimmed V and J ends, which lost 0 bases and 6 bases, there was a span of 10 bases. The CDR3 consists of 14 residues. CDR3 loop: CASSVAGFGNIQYF. Written as DNA, the CDR3 is TGTGCCAGCAGCGTAGCAGGGTTTGGAAACATTCAGTACTTC.

The chain carries TRBV7-9 and TRBJ2-7; the D gene could be TRBD1 or TRBD2 (5 bases each). V was clipped by 1 base and J by 1 base, with 11 bases between them. CDR1 is SEHNR, CDR2 FQNEAQ, per germline (reference sequence). The CDR3 has 15 residues. The CDR3, as DNA: TGTGCCAGCAGCTTAGGGGGGTCCCCGTCCTACGAGCAGTACTTC. Encoded protein: CASSLGGSPSYEQYF.

V is TRBV5-6 and J is TRBJ1-2; D gene ambiguous. The germline V gene has CDR1 SGHDT and CDR2 YYEEEE. CDR3 length equals 13 residues. Deletions cut 0 bases from V and 4 bases from J, with 7 bases between. CDR3 in DNA: TGTGCCAGCAGCTTGGGCGGCCCCTATGGCTACACCTTC. Translated, it gives CASSLGGPYGYTF.

This clonotype has a count of ten or more. The chain joins TRBV7-9 to TRBJ2-3, with unresolved D. Germline CDR1 reads SEHNR; CDR2 reads FQNEAQ (reference sequence). Deletions cut 7 bases from V and 7 bases from J, with 12 bases between. CDR3 length: 12 residues. This CDR3 is CASTTSYYTQYF. CDR3 nucleotide sequence: TGTGCCAGCACCACTTCGTACTATACGCAGTATTTT.